The next 2 T cell receptor beta chains were all read from a single sample in a study of T cell responses to AZD1222 COVID-19 vaccine. Profiling relied on immunoSEQ multiplex PCR, and the TCRdb table lists in-frame clones only, not all of them. The sample has more than 100,000 clones; 92% are singletons. The specimen comprised peripheral blood, sampled on day 0 of AZD1222 vaccination. The receptor set was obtained from an adult in good health.

The V call is TRBV6-4, the J call TRBJ2-3; maybe TRBD1 (5 bases). V was shortened by 3 bases and J by 3 bases, with 13 bases between the two germline ends. The CDR3 length is 15 residues. Germline-derived CDR1 and CDR2 are MRHNA and SNTAGT. The CDR3 nucleotides are TGTGCCAGCAGTGAGGGCAGGGAAATTACAGATACGCAGTATTTT. Amino acids: CASSEGREITDTQYF.

The chain recombines TRBV10-3 with TRBJ2-4; 8 nucleotides line up with TRBD1. V lost 3 bases to trimming and J lost 5 bases; unmatched junction nucleotides: 18. CDR3 length: 19 residues. Germline V gene data show CDR1 as ENHRY and CDR2 as SYGVKD. The CDR3 DNA sequence: TGTGCCATCAGTGAAGGGACAGGTACCACTCGCGCTAAAGAAAACATTCAGTACTTC. Protein: CAISEGTGTTRAKENIQYF.